This T cell receptor (beta chain) is from a study of blood T cell repertoires in COVID-19. Looking at the study overall: Collection of acute and convalescent COVID-19 samples took place in the United States, Italy and Spain. Sample material is recorded as cDNA or gDNA derived from T cells, B-cell-depleted T cells, or PBMCs.

This clone has only one observation. In the original analysis: Amplifying reference gene primers gave estimates of nucleated cell counts. TCRdb's table, derived via immunoSEQ multiplex PCR, lists solely in-frame clones and lacks some. Clone size and V and J calls were adopted from that table, with D and trimming inferred from the DNA. The data contain tens of thousands of clones, 80% to 95% of them singletons. Sequencing was carried out using peripheral blood. The receptor was derived from a woman aged 60-75 years with active COVID-19.

The DNA for the CDR3 is TGTGCCATCAGTGGAAGCAGGGGGCTTAGCGACGAGCAGTACTTC. Protein: CAISGSRGLSDEQYF. The rearrangement joins TRBV10-3 to TRBJ2-7; 8 bases are a match to TRBD1. Trimming at V came to 4 bases and at J to 5 bases, leaving 10 bases not matched to a gene. Germline CDR1 reads ENHRY; CDR2 reads SYGVKD. This CDR3 region has 15 residues.